A selection of T cell receptor beta chains follows, all from one sample in a study of beta chain features in type 1 diabetes. Data came from immunoSEQ multiplex PCR; TCRdb stores just in-frame clones and leaves some out. The sample contains 630,000 or so clones, around 15% of which appear only once. The specimen was naive CD4+ T cells from blood. The receptor source for this set is a man aged 18 to 29 with type 1 diabetes. The CDR3 runs from the conserved cysteine through the conserved F or W. Each record gives: D gene, J gene, V gene, CDR3 length, clone size, CDR3 DNA, CDR3 protein. D genes are given only for firm matches. The size entry is marked missing in some rows and otherwise reads once, few, many or a size class.

D gene: .
J gene: TRBJ2-3
V gene: TRBV18
CDR3 length: 12
clone size: .
CDR3 DNA: TGTGCCAGCTCACCACCGGGAGATACGCAGTATTTT
CDR3 protein: CASSPPGDTQYF

D gene: TRBD1
J gene: TRBJ1-1
V gene: TRBV30
CDR3 length: 13
clone size: few
CDR3 DNA: TGTGCCTGGATGGGACAGCTGAACACTGAAGCTTTCTTT
CDR3 protein: CAWMGQLNTEAFF

D gene: .
J gene: TRBJ2-1
V gene: TRBV7-2
CDR3 length: 13
clone size: .
CDR3 DNA: TGTGCCAGCAGCTCACCCTTGAGGGGGGAGCAGTTCTTC
CDR3 protein: CASSSPLRGEQFF

D gene: .
J gene: TRBJ1-3
V gene: TRBV29-1
CDR3 length: 11
clone size: .
CDR3 DNA: TGCAGCGTTGTTAAGGAAAGCACCATATATTTT
CDR3 protein: CSVVKESTIYF

D gene: TRBD1
J gene: TRBJ1-2
V gene: TRBV30
CDR3 length: 13
clone size: .
CDR3 DNA: TGTGCCTGGAGTGTACAGGGGTACGATGGCTACACCTTC
CDR3 protein: CAWSVQGYDGYTF

D gene: .
J gene: TRBJ1-4
V gene: TRBV2
CDR3 length: 16
clone size: .
CDR3 DNA: TGTGCCAGCAGTCCCCTTGACCGGACGACTAATGAAAAACTGTTTTTT
CDR3 protein: CASSPLDRTTNEKLFF

D gene: .
J gene: TRBJ2-1
V gene: TRBV21-1
CDR3 length: 15
clone size: few
CDR3 DNA: TGTGCCAGCAGCAACCCTCCCGGGAGTAGAAATGAGCAGTTCTTC
CDR3 protein: CASSNPPGSRNEQFF

D gene: .
J gene: TRBJ2-7
V gene: TRBV28
CDR3 length: 14
clone size: few
CDR3 DNA: TGTGCCAGCACTACCACAGGGCTATACGACGAGCAGTACTTC
CDR3 protein: CASTTTGLYDEQYF

D gene: .
J gene: TRBJ2-2
V gene: TRBV18
CDR3 length: 14
clone size: .
CDR3 DNA: TGTGCCAGCTCACCAACAGGGAGTACCGGGGAGCTGTTTTTT
CDR3 protein: CASSPTGSTGELFF

D gene: .
J gene: TRBJ2-1
V gene: TRBV6-5
CDR3 length: 13
clone size: once
CDR3 DNA: TGTGCCAGCAGTTACCTCGGGGGCAATGAGCAGTTCTTC
CDR3 protein: CASSYLGGNEQFF

D gene: TRBD1
J gene: TRBJ1-5
V gene: TRBV7-2
CDR3 length: 14
clone size: few
CDR3 DNA: TGTGCCAGCAGCCCTAGGACAGGCGGACAGCCCCAGCATTTT
CDR3 protein: CASSPRTGGQPQHF

D gene: TRBD1
J gene: TRBJ1-5
V gene: TRBV15
CDR3 length: 15
clone size: .
CDR3 DNA: TGTGCCACCAGCAGAGATCGGACAGGGGTTCAGCCCCAGCATTTT
CDR3 protein: CATSRDRTGVQPQHF

D gene: TRBD1
J gene: TRBJ2-4
V gene: TRBV29-1
CDR3 length: 14
clone size: few
CDR3 DNA: TGCAGCTCGCACCGACAGGGAAGGGGAAACATTCAGTACTTC
CDR3 protein: CSSHRQGRGNIQYF

D gene: .
J gene: TRBJ2-2
V gene: TRBV10-3
CDR3 length: 15
clone size: few
CDR3 DNA: TGTGCCATCAGTGGGCCGGGACAACACACCGGGGAGCTGTTTTTT
CDR3 protein: CAISGPGQHTGELFF

D gene: .
J gene: TRBJ2-1
V gene: TRBV6-1
CDR3 length: 17
clone size: .
CDR3 DNA: TGTGCCAGCAGTGAAGCCCCTAGGGGGGCGGCCTACAATGAGCAGTTCTTC
CDR3 protein: CASSEAPRGAAYNEQFF

D gene: .
J gene: TRBJ2-1
V gene: TRBV14
CDR3 length: 19
clone size: .
CDR3 DNA: TGTGCCAGCAGCCCTCCCCCCGGTAGCGGAGGCGGGTCCTACAATGAGCAGTTCTTC
CDR3 protein: CASSPPPGSGGGSYNEQFF

D gene: .
J gene: TRBJ1-2
V gene: TRBV29-1
CDR3 length: 14
clone size: .
CDR3 DNA: TGCAGCGTTGCTGGTCTAGCCCCCGCCTATGGCTACACCTTC
CDR3 protein: CSVAGLAPAYGYTF

D gene: .
J gene: TRBJ1-2
V gene: TRBV9
CDR3 length: 16
clone size: few
CDR3 DNA: TGTGCCAGCAGCGTAGGATCCCGGGACGATCGCTATGGCTACACCTTC
CDR3 protein: CASSVGSRDDRYGYTF

D gene: .
J gene: TRBJ2-2
V gene: TRBV7-7
CDR3 length: 14
clone size: .
CDR3 DNA: TGTGCTAGCAGCTACGTACTAGGGACCGGGGAGCTGTTTTTT
CDR3 protein: CASSYVLGTGELFF

D gene: TRBD2
J gene: TRBJ2-1
V gene: TRBV7-2
CDR3 length: 15
clone size: .
CDR3 DNA: TGTGCCAGCAGCCGTGCTAGCGGGATGTCCCGAGAGCAGTTCTTC
CDR3 protein: CASSRASGMSREQFF

D gene: .
J gene: TRBJ2-2
V gene: TRBV4-2
CDR3 length: 15
clone size: few
CDR3 DNA: TGTGCCAGCAGCCCCTGGACTACCAGCACCGGGGAGCTGTTTTTT
CDR3 protein: CASSPWTTSTGELFF

D gene: TRBD1
J gene: TRBJ2-7
V gene: TRBV5-1
CDR3 length: 15
clone size: few
CDR3 DNA: TGCGCCAGCAGCTTGGATGTCAGGGGGACATACGAGCAGTACTTC
CDR3 protein: CASSLDVRGTYEQYF

D gene: TRBD1
J gene: TRBJ2-1
V gene: TRBV13
CDR3 length: 16
clone size: .
CDR3 DNA: TGTGCCAGCAGCTCAGGCCGGGACAGGGGAGGCAATGAGCAGTTCTTC
CDR3 protein: CASSSGRDRGGNEQFF

D gene: .
J gene: TRBJ1-5
V gene: TRBV30
CDR3 length: 13
clone size: few
CDR3 DNA: TGTGCCTGGAGTGTACTTGGTGATCAGCCCCAGCATTTT
CDR3 protein: CAWSVLGDQPQHF

D gene: .
J gene: TRBJ2-3
V gene: TRBV7-2
CDR3 length: 13
clone size: .
CDR3 DNA: TGTGCCAGCAGCTTTGGGGGCACAGATACGCAGTATTTT
CDR3 protein: CASSFGGTDTQYF

D gene: .
J gene: TRBJ1-5
V gene: TRBV2
CDR3 length: 14
clone size: few
CDR3 DNA: TGTGCCAGCAGTGCCTCCGGGAGCAATCAGCCCCAGCATTTT
CDR3 protein: CASSASGSNQPQHF

D gene: TRBD2
J gene: TRBJ2-1
V gene: TRBV5-4
CDR3 length: 16
clone size: few
CDR3 DNA: TGTGCCAGCAGCTTGAAACTAGCGGGGGCGGGGAATGAGCAGTTCTTC
CDR3 protein: CASSLKLAGAGNEQFF

D gene: TRBD2
J gene: TRBJ2-3
V gene: TRBV7-9
CDR3 length: 16
clone size: .
CDR3 DNA: TGTGCCAGCAGCTTAGGGATTAGCGGGGCGCCAGATACGCAGTATTTT
CDR3 protein: CASSLGISGAPDTQYF